The rows below give T cell receptor beta chains drawn from one sample of a study of blood T cell repertoires in COVID-19. Method: immunoSEQ multiplex PCR; TCRdb's copy keeps in-frame clones and lacks some. The repertoire consists of 150,000 to 200,000 clones, with over 80% occurring once and the leading ten covering 4% to 4.5%. The sequenced sample was PBMCs or T cells enriched from blood (not recorded which). These receptors originate from a woman between 45 and 65 years old who had recovered from COVID-19. Each CDR3 is given with its conserved first and last residue. The D gene is left open where the match is weak. Size is omitted from some rows. Given values are once, few, many or a class for expanded clones.

D	size	V	J	DNA	CDR3
-	-	TRBV28	TRBJ1-2	TGTGCCAGCAGTTTCCCGGGAGGCTATGGCTACACCTTC	CASSFPGGYGYTF
TRBD2	-	TRBV5-1	TRBJ2-1	TGCGCCAGCAGCGGGCAGGGGACTAGCGATGAGCAGTTCTTC	CASSGQGTSDEQFF
TRBD2	once	TRBV2	TRBJ2-2	TGTGCCAGCACGGGAGTGGGGGGGACCGGGGAGCTGTTTTTT	CASTGVGGTGELFF
-	few	TRBV19	TRBJ1-1	TGTGCCAGTGCACGACAGCTAAACACTGAAGCTTTCTTT	CASARQLNTEAFF
-	-	TRBV6-2/TRBV6-3	TRBJ2-5	TGTGCCAGCAGTTACTCTGGAGTACCCCAGTACTTC	CASSYSGVPQYF
TRBD1	-	TRBV4-1	TRBJ1-2	TGCGCCAGCAGCCAAGAAGCAGGACAGGGGGCGGATGGCTACACCTTC	CASSQEAGQGADGYTF
-	-	TRBV7-2	TRBJ2-1	TGTGCCAGCAGCTTAGCGCGCGACAATGAGCAGTTCTTC	CASSLARDNEQFF
TRBD1	-	TRBV19	TRBJ2-1	TGTGCCAGTAGTTTCCGGACAGGGAGCTCCTACAATGAGCAGTTCTTC	CASSFRTGSSYNEQFF
-	-	TRBV19	TRBJ2-1	TGTGCCAGTAGTTCGGGGGGCCCCCCCGATGAGCAGTTCTTC	CASSSGGPPDEQFF
TRBD2	-	TRBV5-4	TRBJ2-1	TGTGCCAGCAGCTTGACCGGGACTAGCGGGAGTCAGGAGCAGTTCTTC	CASSLTGTSGSQEQFF
-	-	TRBV7-2	TRBJ1-6	TGTGCCAGCAGTCGCGACAGACCTTATAATTCACCCCTCCACTTT	CASSRDRPYNSPLHF
-	many	TRBV29-1	TRBJ1-1	TGCAGCGTCCGACTTTTTGTGAACACTGAAGCTTTCTTT	CSVRLFVNTEAFF
-	-	TRBV6-5	TRBJ1-2	TGTGCCAGCAGTTACTCCGTGACAGCTGGCTACACCTTC	CASSYSVTAGYTF
-	-	TRBV3-1/TRBV3-2	TRBJ1-1	TGTGCCAGCAGCCTCGGTGGGCGAATGAACACTGAAGCTTTCTTT	CASSLGGRMNTEAFF
TRBD1	few	TRBV19	TRBJ1-5	TGTGCCAGTAGCCCACAGTTTGTTACAGGGGTCAATCAGCCCCAGCATTTT	CASSPQFVTGVNQPQHF
TRBD2	-	TRBV6-2/TRBV6-3	TRBJ2-3	TGTGCCAGCAGTCCCGGGGACTATAGCACAGATACGCAGTATTTT	CASSPGDYSTDTQYF
TRBD1	-	TRBV19	TRBJ1-2	TGTGCCAGTAGTAGAGAAACCGGGACAGGGGTCGGCTACACCTTC	CASSRETGTGVGYTF
-	-	TRBV5-1	TRBJ1-3	TGCGCCAGCAGAAACCCCCACAACTCTGGAAACACCATATATTTT	CASRNPHNSGNTIYF